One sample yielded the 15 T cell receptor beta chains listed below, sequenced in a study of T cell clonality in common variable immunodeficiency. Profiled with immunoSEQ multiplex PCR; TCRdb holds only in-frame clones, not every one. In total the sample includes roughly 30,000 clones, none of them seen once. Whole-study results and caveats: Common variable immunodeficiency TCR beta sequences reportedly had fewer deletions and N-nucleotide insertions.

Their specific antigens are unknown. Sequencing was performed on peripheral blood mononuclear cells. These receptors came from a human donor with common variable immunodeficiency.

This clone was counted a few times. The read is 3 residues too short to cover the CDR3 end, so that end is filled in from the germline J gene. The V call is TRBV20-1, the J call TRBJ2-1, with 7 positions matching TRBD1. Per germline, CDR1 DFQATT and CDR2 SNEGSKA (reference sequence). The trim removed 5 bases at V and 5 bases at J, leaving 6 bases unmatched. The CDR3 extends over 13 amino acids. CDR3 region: CSADRDRDNEQFF. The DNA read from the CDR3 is TGCAGTGCTGACCGGGACAGAGACAATGAG.

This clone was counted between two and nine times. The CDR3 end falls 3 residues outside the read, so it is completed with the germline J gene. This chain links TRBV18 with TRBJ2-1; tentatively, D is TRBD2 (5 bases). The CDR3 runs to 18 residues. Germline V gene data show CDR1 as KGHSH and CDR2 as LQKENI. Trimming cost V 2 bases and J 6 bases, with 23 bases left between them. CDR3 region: CASSPKARPLGGLNEQFF. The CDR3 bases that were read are TGTGCCAGCTCACCAAAGGCCAGGCCCTTAGGAGGACTCAATGAG.

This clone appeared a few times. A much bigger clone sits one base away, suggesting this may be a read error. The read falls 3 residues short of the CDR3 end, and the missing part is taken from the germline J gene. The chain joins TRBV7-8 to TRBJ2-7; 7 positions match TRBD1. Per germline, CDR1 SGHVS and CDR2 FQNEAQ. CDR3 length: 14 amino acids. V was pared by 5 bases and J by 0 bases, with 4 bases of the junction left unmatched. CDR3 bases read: TGTGCCAGCAGCACGGACAGGAGCTCCTACGAG. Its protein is CASSTDRSSYE. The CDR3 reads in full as CASSTDRSSYEQYF.

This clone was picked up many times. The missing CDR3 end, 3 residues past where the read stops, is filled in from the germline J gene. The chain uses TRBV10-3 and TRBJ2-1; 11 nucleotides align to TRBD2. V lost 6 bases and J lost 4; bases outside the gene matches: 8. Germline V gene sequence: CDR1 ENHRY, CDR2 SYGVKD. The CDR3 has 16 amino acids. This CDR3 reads CAIRTSGSQGYNEQFF. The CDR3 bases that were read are TGTGCCATCAGAACTAGCGGGAGTCAGGGGTACAATGAG.

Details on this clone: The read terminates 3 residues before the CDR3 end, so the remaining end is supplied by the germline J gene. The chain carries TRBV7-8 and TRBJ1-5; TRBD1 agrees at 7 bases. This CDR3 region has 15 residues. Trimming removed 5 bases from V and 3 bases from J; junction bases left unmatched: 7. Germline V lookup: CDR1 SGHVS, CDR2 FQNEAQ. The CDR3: CASSPDRVANQPQHF. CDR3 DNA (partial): TGTGCCAGCAGCCCCGACAGGGTCGCCAATCAGCCC.

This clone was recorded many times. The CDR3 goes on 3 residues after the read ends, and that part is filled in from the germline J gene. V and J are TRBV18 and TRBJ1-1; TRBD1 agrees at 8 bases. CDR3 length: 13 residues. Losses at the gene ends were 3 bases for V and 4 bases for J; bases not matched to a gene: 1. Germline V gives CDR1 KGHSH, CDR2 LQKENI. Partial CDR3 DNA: TGTGCCAGCTCACCTACAGGGGGCACTGAA. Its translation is CASSPTGGTE. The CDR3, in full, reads CASSPTGGTEAFF.

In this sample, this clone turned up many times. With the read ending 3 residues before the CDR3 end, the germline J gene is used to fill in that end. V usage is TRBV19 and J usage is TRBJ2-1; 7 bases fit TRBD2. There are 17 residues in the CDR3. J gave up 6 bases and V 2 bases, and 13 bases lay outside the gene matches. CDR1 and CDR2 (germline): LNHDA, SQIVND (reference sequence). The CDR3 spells CASSIPRTRTLSNEQFF. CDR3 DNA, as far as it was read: TGTGCCAGTAGTATACCCCGGACTAGAACTTTGTCCAATGAG.

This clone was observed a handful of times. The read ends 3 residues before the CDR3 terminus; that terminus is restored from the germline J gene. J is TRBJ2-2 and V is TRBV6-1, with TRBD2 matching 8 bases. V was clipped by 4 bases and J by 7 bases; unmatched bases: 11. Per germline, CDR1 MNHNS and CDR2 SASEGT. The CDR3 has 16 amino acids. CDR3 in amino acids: CASSGSGGASIGELFF. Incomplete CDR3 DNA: TGTGCCAGCAGTGGGTCGGGAGGGGCCTCCATCGGGGAG.

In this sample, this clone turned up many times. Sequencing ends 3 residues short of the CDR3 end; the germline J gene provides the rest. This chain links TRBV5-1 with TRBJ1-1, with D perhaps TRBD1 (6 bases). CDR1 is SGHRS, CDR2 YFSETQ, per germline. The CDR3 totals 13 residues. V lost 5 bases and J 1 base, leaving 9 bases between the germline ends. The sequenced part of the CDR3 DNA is TGCGCCAGCAGACCGGGACAGAACACTGAA. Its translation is CASRPGQNTE. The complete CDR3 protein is CASRPGQNTEAFF.

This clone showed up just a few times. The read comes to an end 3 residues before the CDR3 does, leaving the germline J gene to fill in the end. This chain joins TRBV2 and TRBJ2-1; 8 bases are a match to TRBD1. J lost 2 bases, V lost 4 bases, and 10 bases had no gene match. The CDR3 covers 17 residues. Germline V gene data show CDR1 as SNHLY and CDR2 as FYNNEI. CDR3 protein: CASSGYGQGFPYNEQFF. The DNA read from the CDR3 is TGTGCCAGCAGTGGATATGGACAGGGATTTCCCTACAATGAG.

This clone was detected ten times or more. The DNA read from the CDR3 is TGTGCCAGTACCGCGGGACTAGCGCTCTACAATGAG. Amino acids: CASTAGLALYNE. The full CDR3 protein reads CASTAGLALYNEQFF. The chain couples TRBV19 to TRBJ2-1; 10 nucleotides agree with TRBD2. The sequence runs out 3 residues before the end of the CDR3; the remainder is reconstructed from the germline J gene. The V and J ends lost 7 bases and 3 bases, in that order; junction bases with no gene match: 6. Germline V gives CDR1 LNHDA, CDR2 SQIVND (reference sequence). CDR3 length: 15 residues. Together with reference TRBV19 and TRBJ2-1, the CDR3 gives the full variable domain: DGGITQSPKYLFRKEGQNVTLSCEQNLNHDAMYWYRQDPGQGLRLIYYSQIVNDFQKGDIAEGYSVSREKKESFPLTVTSAQKNPTAFYLCASTAGLALYNEQFFGPGTRLTVL.

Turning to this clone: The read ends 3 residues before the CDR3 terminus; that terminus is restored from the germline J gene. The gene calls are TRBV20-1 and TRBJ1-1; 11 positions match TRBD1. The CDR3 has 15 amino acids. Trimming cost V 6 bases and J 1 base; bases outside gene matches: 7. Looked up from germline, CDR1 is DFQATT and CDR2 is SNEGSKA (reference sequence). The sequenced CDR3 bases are TGCAGTGCCCGAGGACAGGGGGCTAAGAACACTGAA. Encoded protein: CSARGQGAKNTE. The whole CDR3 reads CSARGQGAKNTEAFF.

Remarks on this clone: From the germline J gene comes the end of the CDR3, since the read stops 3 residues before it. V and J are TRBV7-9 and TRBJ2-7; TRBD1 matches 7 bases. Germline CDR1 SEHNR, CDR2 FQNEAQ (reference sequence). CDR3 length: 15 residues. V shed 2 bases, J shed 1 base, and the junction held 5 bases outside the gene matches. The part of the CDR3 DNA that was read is TGTGCCAGCAGCTTATCAACAGGGGAATCCTACGAG. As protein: CASSLSTGESYE. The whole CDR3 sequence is CASSLSTGESYEQYF.

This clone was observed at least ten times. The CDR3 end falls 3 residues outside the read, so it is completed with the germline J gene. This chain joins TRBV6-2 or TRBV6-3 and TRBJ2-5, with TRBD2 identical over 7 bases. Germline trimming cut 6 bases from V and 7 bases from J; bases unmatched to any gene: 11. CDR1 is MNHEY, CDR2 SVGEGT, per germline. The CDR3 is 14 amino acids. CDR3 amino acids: CASRRLAALGTQYF. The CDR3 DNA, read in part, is TGTGCCAGCAGAAGGCTAGCGGCTCTTGGGACC.

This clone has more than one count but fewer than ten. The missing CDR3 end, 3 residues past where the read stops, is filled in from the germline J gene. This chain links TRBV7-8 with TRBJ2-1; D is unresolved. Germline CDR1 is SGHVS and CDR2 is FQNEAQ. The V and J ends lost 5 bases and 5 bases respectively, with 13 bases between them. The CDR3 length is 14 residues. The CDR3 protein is CASSKSLRDNEQFF. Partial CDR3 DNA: TGTGCCAGCAGCAAGAGCCTGCGAGACAATGAG.